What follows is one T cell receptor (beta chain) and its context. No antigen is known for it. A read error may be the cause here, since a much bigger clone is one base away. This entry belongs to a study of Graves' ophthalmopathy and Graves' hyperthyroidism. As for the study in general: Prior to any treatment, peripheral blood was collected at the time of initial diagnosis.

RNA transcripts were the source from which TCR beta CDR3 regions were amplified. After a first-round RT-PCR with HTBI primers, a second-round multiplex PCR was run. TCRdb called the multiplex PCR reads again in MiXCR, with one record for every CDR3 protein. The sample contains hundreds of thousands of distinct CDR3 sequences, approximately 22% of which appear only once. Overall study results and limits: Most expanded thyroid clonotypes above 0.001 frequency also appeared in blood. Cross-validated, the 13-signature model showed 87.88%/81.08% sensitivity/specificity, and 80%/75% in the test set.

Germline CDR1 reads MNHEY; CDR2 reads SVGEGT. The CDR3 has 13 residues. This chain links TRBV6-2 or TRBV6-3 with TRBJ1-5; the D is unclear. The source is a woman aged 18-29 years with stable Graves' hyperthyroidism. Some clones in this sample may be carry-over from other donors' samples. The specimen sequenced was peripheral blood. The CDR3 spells CASSRTLNQPQNF. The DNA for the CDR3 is TGTGCCAGCTCTAGGACTTTGAATCAGCCCCAGAATTTT.